These T cell receptor beta chains were read from a single sample in a study of tumor-infiltrating lymphocytes in primary liver carcinoma. One entry per CDR3 protein results from TCRdb running MiXCR on the multiplex PCR reads. The table shows nearly 200,000 distinct CDR3 sequences, with 65% occurring only once. What was sequenced was peripheral blood. These receptors came from a woman aged 55-69 years with primary liver carcinoma and hepatitis B virus infection. Both conserved end residues are part of each CDR3. Each record gives: V gene, D gene, J gene, CDR3 protein. A D gene is named only where the DNA matches it firmly.

TRBV7-9	.	TRBJ1-3	CANSLRVTRGPTGPSSGNTIYF
TRBV5-6	.	TRBJ2-5	CASSSTTSLGTQYF
TRBV12-3/TRBV12-4	.	TRBJ2-7	CASSQPGHFYEQYF
TRBV29-1	.	TRBJ2-2	CSVIGHPGGELFF
TRBV11-3	.	TRBJ2-1	CASSSRGARAMGNEQFF
TRBV12-3/TRBV12-4	TRBD2	TRBJ2-7	CASNTRLAGGGKQYF
TRBV11-2	TRBD1	TRBJ2-7	CASSRQGAEQYF
TRBV5-3	TRBD1	TRBJ2-2	CARSLPGTGNTGELFF
TRBV28	TRBD1	TRBJ2-7	CASSLRQGRDEQYF
TRBV28	.	TRBJ1-6	CASRINRRGLALHF
TRBV5-4	TRBD2	TRBJ2-3	CASSAPSGGYTDTQYF
TRBV6-4	TRBD2	TRBJ2-1	CASSTLSGGGEQFF
TRBV29-1	TRBD1	TRBJ1-2	CSVGTGPPNYGFAF